These 26 T cell receptor beta chains were sequenced from one sample in a study of blood T cell repertoires in COVID-19. Measured with immunoSEQ multiplex PCR; TCRdb has only the in-frame clones, and not every one. Of approximately 300,000 clones in the sample, 90% are singletons; the top ten hold roughly 7.3%. Sequencing used peripheral blood. The source of these receptors is a woman in her thirties with COVID-19, enrolled during active disease.

The chain links TRBV11-2 to TRBJ1-1, with D possibly TRBD1 on 6 matching bases. Germline V gene sequence: CDR1 SGHAT, CDR2 FQNNGV. The CDR3 is 15 amino acids. Trimming removed 4 bases from V and 4 bases from J, with 16 bases in between. CDR3 nucleotide sequence: TGTGCCAGCAGCTCCACAGGGCCCTGGGGCACTGAAGCTTTCTTT. Protein sequence: CASSSTGPWGTEAFF.

V usage is TRBV19 and J usage is TRBJ1-5; no reliable D call. Germline V gene sequence: CDR1 LNHDA, CDR2 SQIVND (reference sequence). V was cut by 3 bases and J by 4 bases, with 13 bases left in between. The length of the CDR3 is 15 residues. In DNA, the CDR3 is TGTGCCAGTAGTATTGGGCAGATCCCTAATCAGCCCCAGCATTTT. Translated, it gives CASSIGQIPNQPQHF.

V gene TRBV5-1 combines with J gene TRBJ2-5, with D hard to call. V gave up 0 bases and J gave up 4 bases, with 7 bases separating them. Germline assignment: CDR1 SGHRS and CDR2 YFSETQ. CDR3 length: 13 residues. In DNA, the CDR3 is TGCGCCAGCAGCTTGGCCAGCGTAGAGACCCAGTACTTC. It yields the protein CASSLASVETQYF.

The chain recombines TRBV7-9 with TRBJ1-1, with 8 nucleotides matching TRBD1. The CDR3 covers 13 residues. V dropped 3 bases and J dropped 4; count of bases not matched to a gene: 1. Germline lookup yields CDR1 SEHNR and CDR2 FQNEAQ (reference sequence). The CDR3 DNA reads TGTGCCAGCAGCTTCACAGGGGGCACTGAAGCTTTCTTT. This sequence encodes CASSFTGGTEAFF.

This clone was found once. This chain connects TRBV20-1 to TRBJ2-5, with D possibly TRBD2 on 5 matching bases. V lost 7 bases to trimming and J lost 3 bases, with 9 bases between them. This CDR3 has 11 residues. The V gene's germline CDR1 is DFQATT and CDR2 SNEGSKA (reference sequence). CDR3 sequence reads: CSGGVEETQYF. The CDR3 region has the DNA TGCAGTGGGGGAGTTGAAGAGACCCAGTACTTC.

V gene TRBV28 combines with J gene TRBJ2-5, with D hard to call. The V and J ends lost 6 bases and 5 bases respectively, with 10 bases between them. The CDR3 covers 12 residues. Germline CDR1 and CDR2: MDHEN and SYDVKM. The CDR3 DNA follows: TGTGCCAGCAGCCAGGCACGGGAGACCCAGTACTTC. Its protein product is CASSQARETQYF.

The chain carries TRBV11-2 and TRBJ1-3; D is unresolved. Between the trimmed V and J ends, which lost 2 bases and 0 bases, there was a span of 8 bases. The CDR3 consists of 15 residues. From germline, CDR1 is SGHAT and CDR2 FQNNGV. The CDR3 DNA reads TGTGCCAGCAGCTTAAGACGACACTCTGGAAACACCATATATTTT. Its translation: CASSLRRHSGNTIYF.

This rearrangement joins TRBV19 to TRBJ1-2; tentative D call: TRBD1 (5 bases). V was shortened by 5 bases and J by 0 bases, with 22 bases between the two germline ends. The germline V gene encodes CDR1 LNHDA and CDR2 SQIVND (reference sequence). The CDR3 is 18 amino acids. This CDR3 reads CASSSVRGVGATNYGYTF. CDR3 nucleotide sequence: TGTGCCAGTAGTTCGGTTCGAGGTGTAGGGGCAACTAACTATGGCTACACCTTC.

V gene TRBV6-6 combines with J gene TRBJ1-4; 7 positions match TRBD1. Germline loops: CDR1 MNHNY, CDR2 SVGAGI (reference sequence). V lost 5 bases, J lost 4 bases, and 13 bases stayed unmatched. The CDR3 has 17 residues. The CDR3 protein is CASSPRQGRGGNEKLFF. CDR3 in DNA: TGTGCCAGCAGTCCCCGACAGGGACGAGGGGGTAATGAAAAACTGTTTTTT.

The chain uses TRBV15 and TRBJ2-5; TRBD1 aligns across 7 bases. This CDR3 has 16 residues. The J segment lost 3 bases and the V segment lost 3 bases, leaving 10 bases of the junction unmatched. The V gene's germline CDR1 is LNHNV and CDR2 YYDKDF (reference sequence). This CDR3 is CATSSSTDRQEETQYF. As DNA, the CDR3 is TGTGCCACCAGCAGTTCTACGGACAGGCAGGAAGAGACCCAGTACTTC.

CDR3 nucleotides: TGTGCCAGCAGACCAGGGGGAACAGATACGCAGTATTTT. It translates to CASRPGGTDTQYF. This chain joins TRBV6-5 and TRBJ2-3; 7 bases are shared with TRBD1. The V segment lost 6 bases and the J segment 3 bases; nucleotides outside the gene matches: 3. This CDR3 has 13 amino acids. Germline lookup yields CDR1 MNHEY and CDR2 SVGAGI.

The V gene is TRBV9, the J gene TRBJ2-7, with D possibly TRBD2 on 6 matching bases. This CDR3 is 14 amino acids long. Germline V gene lookup returns CDR1 SGDLS and CDR2 YYNGEE. Trimming cost V 4 bases and J 6 bases, with 17 bases left between them. This CDR3 reads CASSPRVLGGEQYF. CDR3 in DNA: TGTGCCAGCAGCCCCCGGGTCCTCGGGGGCGAGCAGTACTTC.

The chain uses TRBV19 and TRBJ2-1; TRBD2 matches 13 bases. V lost 4 bases to trimming and J lost 3 bases; unmatched junction nucleotides: 9. The CDR3 loop spans 18 amino acids. The germline V gene has CDR1 LNHDA and CDR2 SQIVND (reference sequence). This CDR3 is CASSTGTSGMGHYNEQFF. CDR3 in DNA: TGTGCCAGTAGTACCGGGACTAGCGGGATGGGACACTACAATGAGCAGTTCTTC.

V and J are TRBV9 and TRBJ1-4; 7 nucleotides line up with TRBD1. V shed 3 bases, J shed 7 bases, and the junction held 12 bases outside the gene matches. Per germline, CDR1 SGDLS and CDR2 YYNGEE. CDR3 length: 16 amino acids. In DNA, the CDR3 is TGTGCCAGCAGCGAGAACCCTACAGGGGTAGGTGAAAAACTGTTTTTT. This codes for CASSENPTGVGEKLFF.

V and J are TRBV15 and TRBJ2-3; D is perhaps TRBD2 (6 bases). The CDR3 consists of 17 residues. Trimming cost V 1 base and J 2 bases, with 16 bases left between them. The germline V gene encodes CDR1 LNHNV and CDR2 YYDKDF (reference sequence). The CDR3 DNA follows: TGTGCCACCAGCAGAGTGGGGGACTCACGACCCACAGATACGCAGTATTTT. It codes for CATSRVGDSRPTDTQYF.

V and J are TRBV9 and TRBJ2-1; 11 bases are a match to TRBD2. The V segment lost 2 bases and the J segment 10 bases; nucleotides outside the gene matches: 8. Germline V CDR1 and CDR2: SGDLS, YYNGEE. This CDR3 region has 15 residues. The CDR3 DNA reads TGTGCCAGCAGCGTCTCGACTAGCGGGATTATCGAGCAGTTCTTC. Its protein is CASSVSTSGIIEQFF.

This chain connects TRBV10-3 to TRBJ1-2; 9 nucleotides align to TRBD1. The CDR3 consists of 18 residues. The germline CDR1 and CDR2 sequences are ENHRY and SYGVKD. Trimming cost V 0 bases and J 8 bases; bases outside gene matches: 16. The CDR3 DNA sequence: TGTGCCATCAGTGAGTCCTTTAGTGGTACAGGACAGGGGATGGGCTACACCTTC. It encodes CAISESFSGTGQGMGYTF.

The J gene is TRBJ1-5, the V gene TRBV6-5; 7 nucleotides align to TRBD1. The CDR3 consists of 15 residues. Germline V gene lookup returns CDR1 MNHEY and CDR2 SVGAGI. The V segment lost 2 bases and the J segment 3 bases; nucleotides outside the gene matches: 4. CDR3 coding DNA: TGTGCCAGCAGTTACCGACAGGGTATCAATCAGCCCCAGCATTTT. This sequence encodes CASSYRQGINQPQHF.

This rearrangement joins TRBV2 to TRBJ1-2, with D unresolved. The CDR3 is 13 residues long. Germline V gene data show CDR1 as SNHLY and CDR2 as FYNNEI. The V end was cut by 5 bases, the J end by 4 bases, with 11 bases between. In nucleotides, the CDR3 is TGTGCCAGCAGTCCCGACATATCCTATGGCTACACCTTC. Translated: CASSPDISYGYTF.

The rearrangement uses TRBV3-1 (or the pseudogene TRBV3-2) and TRBJ1-2; D ambiguous. Deletions cut 5 bases from V and 8 bases from J, with 12 bases between. Per germline, CDR1 LGHDT and CDR2 YNNKEL (reference sequence). This CDR3 region has 12 residues. CDR3 nucleotides: TGTGCCAGCAGCTTTAGCGGGCTCGGCTACACCTTC. Amino acids: CASSFSGLGYTF.

The chain joins TRBV6-5 to TRBJ1-2; possible D gene TRBD1, 5 bases. V lost 4 bases, J lost 4 bases, and 13 bases lay in between. Germline loops: CDR1 MNHEY, CDR2 SVGAGI. CDR3 length equals 14 residues. The CDR3 here is CASSSPRGSYGYTF. The DNA of the CDR3 is TGTGCCAGCAGTTCCCCTAGGGGTTCCTATGGCTACACCTTC.

In the case of this clone: Other DNA sequences in this specimen translate into the identical CDR3. The chain links TRBV5-1 to TRBJ1-1; TRBD1 agrees at 12 bases. V lost 5 bases and J lost 5; bases outside the gene matches: 7. CDR3 length equals 15 residues. Per the germline V gene, CDR1 is SGHRS and CDR2 is YFSETQ. Here the CDR3 reads CASSPGTGGNTEAFF. The CDR3 DNA follows: TGCGCCAGCAGTCCTGGGACAGGGGGCAATACTGAAGCTTTCTTT.

This chain connects TRBV25-1 to TRBJ2-3; the match to TRBD2 covers 10 bases. Germline lookup yields CDR1 MGHDK and CDR2 SYGVNS. J gave up 6 bases and V 4 bases, and 4 bases lay outside the gene matches. CDR3 size: 14 residues. The CDR3 DNA reads as TGTGCCAGCAGTGTCCTAGCGGGAGTTGATACGCAGTATTTT. Protein: CASSVLAGVDTQYF.

This sequence joins TRBV7-4 and TRBJ1-1; the match to TRBD1 covers 8 bases. The CDR3 spans 16 residues. The V gene end was trimmed by 4 bases and the J gene end by 0 bases; junction bases not matched to a gene: 7. Germline values: CDR1 SGHVT, CDR2 SQSDAQ. The CDR3 nucleotides read TGTGCCAGCAGCTCCGGACAGGGTGGCGTGAACACTGAAGCTTTCTTT. Its protein product is CASSSGQGGVNTEAFF.

The sample holds one count of this clone. The chain is built from TRBV6-2 or TRBV6-3 and TRBJ1-1; a weak D match, TRBD1 (6 bases). The CDR3 covers 12 residues. Between the trimmed V and J ends, which lost 1 base and 7 bases, there was a span of 7 bases. Germline CDR1 MNHEY, CDR2 SVGEGT. CDR3: CASSYWTDEAFF. CDR3 DNA: TGTGCCAGCAGTTACTGGACAGATGAAGCTTTCTTT.

V gene TRBV9 combines with J gene TRBJ2-7; 8 positions match TRBD1. V was pared by 3 bases and J by 7 bases, with 12 bases of the junction left unmatched. This CDR3 is 15 amino acids long. Germline V lookup: CDR1 SGDLS, CDR2 YYNGEE. The CDR3 DNA reads as TGTGCCAGCAGCGCCGGGGAGGCAGGGGGCCCTGAGCAGTACTTC. Protein: CASSAGEAGGPEQYF. Using reference TRBV9 and TRBJ2-7 for the parts outside the CDR3, the full variable domain is DSGVTQTPKHLITATGQRVTLRCSPRSGDLSVYWYQQSLDQGLQFLIQYYNGEERAKGNILERFSAQQFPDLHSELNLSSLELGDSALYFCASSAGEAGGPEQYFGPGTRLTVT.